This TCR beta chain was observed in a study of blood T cell repertoires in COVID-19. The method was immunoSEQ multiplex PCR; TCRdb's version includes in-frame clones alone and lacks a portion of them. The sample records about 200,000 clones, 85% to 90% being singletons. The CDR3 totals 16 residues. In germline, CDR1 is MNHEY, CDR2 SMNVEV (reference sequence). V was shortened by 3 bases and J by 3 bases, with 12 bases between the two germline ends. This sequence originates from a man aged 30 to 45 who had recovered from COVID-19. The material sequenced was PBMCs or T cells enriched from blood (not recorded which). The V and J genes are TRBV27 and TRBJ1-6; no definite D call. The CDR3 region has the DNA TGTGCCAGCAGTTTGAATTACAGAAACTATAATTCACCCCTCCACTTT. Translated: CASSLNYRNYNSPLHF.